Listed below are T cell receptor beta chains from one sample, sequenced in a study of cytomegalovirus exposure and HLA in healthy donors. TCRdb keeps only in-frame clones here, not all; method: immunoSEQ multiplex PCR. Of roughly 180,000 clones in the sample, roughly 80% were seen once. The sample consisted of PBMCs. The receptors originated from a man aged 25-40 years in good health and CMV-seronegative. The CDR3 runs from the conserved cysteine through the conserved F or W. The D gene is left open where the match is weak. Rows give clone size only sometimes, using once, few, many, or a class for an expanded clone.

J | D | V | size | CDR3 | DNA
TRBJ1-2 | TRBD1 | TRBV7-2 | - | CASSLPTGQGARGYTF | TGTGCCAGCAGCTTACCAACGGGACAGGGGGCGAGAGGCTACACCTTC
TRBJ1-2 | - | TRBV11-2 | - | CASSLDRGYGYTF | TGTGCCAGCAGCTTAGACAGAGGCTATGGCTACACCTTC
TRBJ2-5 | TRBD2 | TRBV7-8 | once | CASSLLLTSGGRATQYF | TGTGCCAGCAGCCTCCTCCTTACTAGCGGGGGGCGTGCGACCCAGTACTTC
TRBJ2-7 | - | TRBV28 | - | CASSQPEGLTYEQYF | TGTGCCAGCAGCCAGCCGGAAGGACTAACCTACGAGCAGTACTTC
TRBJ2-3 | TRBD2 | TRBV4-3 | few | CASSPSGGAYADTQYF | TGCGCCAGCAGCCCGAGCGGGGGGGCTTACGCAGATACGCAGTATTTT
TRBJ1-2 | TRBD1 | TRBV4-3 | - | CASSQGQGGYYGYTF | TGCGCCAGCAGCCAGGGACAGGGAGGGTACTATGGCTACACCTTC
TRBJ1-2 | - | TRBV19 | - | CASSIDSQAYGYTF | TGTGCCAGTAGTATAGATTCCCAGGCCTATGGCTACACCTTC
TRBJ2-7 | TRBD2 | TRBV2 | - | CASSDLAGGVEQYF | TGTGCCAGCAGTGACCTCGCGGGGGGGGTCGAGCAGTACTTC
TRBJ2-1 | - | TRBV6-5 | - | CASSYHRGPVDEQFF | TGTGCCAGCAGTTACCACAGAGGGCCTGTGGATGAGCAGTTCTTC
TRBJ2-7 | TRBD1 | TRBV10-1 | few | CASSGNRGPYEQYF | TGCGCCAGCAGTGGGAACAGGGGTCCCTACGAGCAGTACTTC
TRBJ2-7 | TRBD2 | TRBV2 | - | CASSDEQRGAVLYF | TGTGCCAGCAGTGACGAGCAGCGGGGGGCAGTACTGTACTTC
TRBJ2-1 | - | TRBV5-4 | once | CAGSSVDSNEQFF | TGTGCCGGCAGCTCGGTCGACAGCAATGAGCAGTTCTTC
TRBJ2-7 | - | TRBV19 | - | CASSITLQGGNEQYF | TGTGCCAGTAGTATAACGCTGCAGGGGGGCAACGAGCAGTACTTC
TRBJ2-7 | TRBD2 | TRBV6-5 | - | CASSYGASGSYEQYF | TGTGCCAGCAGTTACGGGGCTAGCGGCTCCTACGAGCAGTACTTC
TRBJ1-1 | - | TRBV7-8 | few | CASSLGSGGETEAFF | TGTGCCAGCAGCCTAGGGTCCGGGGGGGAGACTGAAGCTTTCTTT
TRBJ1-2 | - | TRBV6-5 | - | CASSYDGWYGYTF | TGTGCCAGCAGTTATGACGGGTGGTATGGCTACACCTTC
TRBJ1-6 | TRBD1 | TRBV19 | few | CASSPDTQGGVSPLHF | TGTGCCAGTAGTCCGGACACCCAGGGGGGTGTTTCACCCCTCCACTTT
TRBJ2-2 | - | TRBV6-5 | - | CASRSKSGNTGELFF | TGTGCCAGCCGTTCTAAGTCGGGTAACACCGGGGAGCTGTTTTTT
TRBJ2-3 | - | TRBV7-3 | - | CASSSGDLRADTQYF | TGTGCCAGCAGCTCTGGAGACCTCAGGGCAGATACGCAGTATTTT
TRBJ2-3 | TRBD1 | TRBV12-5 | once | CASGQGQEAGDTQYF | TGTGCTAGTGGTCAGGGACAGGAGGCGGGAGATACGCAGTATTTT
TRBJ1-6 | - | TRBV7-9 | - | CASSLYLREGSPLHF | TGTGCCAGCAGCTTGTACTTGAGGGAGGGTTCACCCCTCCACTTT
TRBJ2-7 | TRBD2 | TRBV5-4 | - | CASNRASGRAGSYEQYF | TGTGCCAGCAATAGGGCTAGCGGGAGGGCGGGTTCCTACGAGCAGTACTTC
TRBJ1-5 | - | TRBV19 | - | CASSIETGPNQPQHF | TGTGCCAGTAGTATTGAGACAGGCCCCAATCAGCCCCAGCATTTT
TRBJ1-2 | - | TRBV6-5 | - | CASSYSRENYGYTF | TGTGCCAGCAGTTACTCTCGAGAGAACTATGGCTACACCTTC
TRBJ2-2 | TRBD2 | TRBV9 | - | CASSVSGAGELFF | TGTGCCAGCAGCGTAAGCGGGGCCGGGGAGCTGTTTTTT
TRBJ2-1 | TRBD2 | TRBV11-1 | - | CASSLGLAGYEQFF | TGTGCCAGCAGCTTAGGACTAGCGGGGTACGAGCAGTTCTTC
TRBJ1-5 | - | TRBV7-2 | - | CASSLASYDYSNQPQHF | TGTGCCAGCAGCCTGGCCAGTTATGACTATAGCAATCAGCCCCAGCATTTT
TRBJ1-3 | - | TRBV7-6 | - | CASRSDTPGNTIYF | TGTGCCAGCAGATCAGACACACCTGGAAACACCATATATTTT
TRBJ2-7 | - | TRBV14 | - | CASSQTIRGWYEQYF | TGTGCCAGCAGCCAGACGATCCGGGGGTGGTACGAGCAGTACTTC
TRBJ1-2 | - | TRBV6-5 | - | CASSYSETGIYGYTF | TGTGCCAGCAGTTACTCCGAAACAGGGATCTATGGCTACACCTTC
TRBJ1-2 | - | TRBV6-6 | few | CAIMPNNERGGGYTF | TGTGCCATCATGCCTAATAACGAGCGGGGTGGGGGCTACACCTTC
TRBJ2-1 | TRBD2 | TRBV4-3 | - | CASSQDAGGLAGLSHQDNEQFF | TGCGCCAGCAGCCAAGATGCAGGGGGACTAGCGGGACTCTCCCATCAGGACAATGAGCAGTTCTTC
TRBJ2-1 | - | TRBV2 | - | CASIAGWLANNEQFF | TGTGCCAGCATCGCCGGCTGGCTAGCGAACAATGAGCAGTTCTTC
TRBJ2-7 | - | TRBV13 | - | CASSFNYEQYF | TGTGCCAGCAGCTTTAACTACGAGCAGTACTTC
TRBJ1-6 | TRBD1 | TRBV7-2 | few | CASSLTWTGDSPLHF | TGTGCCAGCAGCTTAACCTGGACAGGGGATTCACCCCTCCACTTT
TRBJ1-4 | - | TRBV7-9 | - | CASSLVAGFNEKLFF | TGTGCCAGCAGCTTAGTGGCAGGATTTAATGAAAAACTGTTTTTT
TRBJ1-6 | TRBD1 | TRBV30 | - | CAWSRGQGNSPLHF | TGTGCCTGGAGTCGAGGACAGGGGAATTCACCCCTCCACTTT
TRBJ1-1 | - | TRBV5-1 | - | CASSLASGAEAFF | TGCGCCAGCAGCTTGGCCTCGGGAGCTGAAGCTTTCTTT
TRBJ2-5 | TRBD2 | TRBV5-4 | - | CASSRTSGGALETQYF | TGTGCCAGCAGTAGGACTAGCGGGGGGGCCCTCGAGACCCAGTACTTC
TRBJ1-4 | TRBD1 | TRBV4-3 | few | CASSRGQAEKLFF | TGCGCCAGCAGCCGAGGACAGGCAGAAAAACTGTTTTTT
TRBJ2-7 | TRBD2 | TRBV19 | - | CASSKGLPSSYEQYF | TGTGCCAGCTCGAAGGGACTACCTAGCTCCTACGAGCAGTACTTC
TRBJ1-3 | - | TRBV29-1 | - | CSVEDSTVSGNTIYF | TGCAGCGTTGAAGACAGCACAGTCTCTGGAAACACCATATATTTT